These 2 T cell receptor beta chains came from one sample sequenced in a study of blood T cell repertoires in COVID-19. Generated by immunoSEQ multiplex PCR, the TCRdb table keeps only in-frame clones and is missing some. The sample lists 160,000 or so clones, about 81% occurring once. Sequenced input: peripheral blood. These receptors all stem from a human donor in a cohort sampled during active COVID-19.

This rearrangement joins TRBV27 to TRBJ1-2; D is unresolved. V was shortened by 4 bases and J by 4 bases, with 10 bases between the two germline ends. The CDR3 contains 13 residues. From germline, CDR1 is MNHEY and CDR2 SMNVEV (reference sequence). CDR3 coding DNA: TGTGCCAGCAGTTCGACTCCCTCCTATGGCTACACCTTC. Translated, it gives CASSSTPSYGYTF.

This sequence joins TRBV4-1 and TRBJ1-5, with 10 nucleotides matching TRBD1. The germline V gene has CDR1 MGHRA and CDR2 YSYEKL. This CDR3 spans 15 amino acids. V shed 0 bases, J shed 5 bases, and the junction held 1 base outside the gene matches. The CDR3 loop is CASSQEDRGDQPQHF. CDR3 coding DNA: TGCGCCAGCAGCCAAGAGGACAGGGGGGATCAGCCCCAGCATTTT.